The 25 T cell receptor beta chains given below trace back to one sample, sequenced in a study of cytomegalovirus exposure and HLA in healthy donors. 60 Vbeta and 13 Jbeta primers were used in PCR. The data were produced by immunoSEQ multiplex PCR, yet TCRdb's version contains in-frame clones alone and is incomplete. The sample lists 100,000 to 150,000 clones, roughly 80% occurring once. The sample consisted of PBMCs. The receptors shown here come from a female donor in good health and CMV-seronegative.

This rearrangement joins TRBV7-9 to TRBJ2-3, with TRBD2 matching 10 bases. V was clipped by 6 bases and J by 2 bases; unmatched bases: 5. The CDR3 runs 15 residues. Per the germline V gene, CDR1 is SEHNR and CDR2 is FQNEAQ (reference sequence). CDR3 DNA sequence: TGTGCCAGCAGGCCACTAGCGGGAACCACAGATACGCAGTATTTT. It translates to CASRPLAGTTDTQYF.

This rearrangement joins TRBV29-1 to TRBJ1-5; D unclear. CDR3 length: 16 residues. V was cut by 0 bases and J by 2 bases, with 14 bases left in between. Per the germline V gene, CDR1 is SQVTM and CDR2 is ANQGSEA. The CDR3 DNA follows: TGCAGCGTTGAAGAGCGCCTTGTTGCGGGCAATCAGCCCCAGCATTTT. This encodes CSVEERLVAGNQPQHF. The full variable domain, in which reference TRBV29-1 and TRBJ1-5 provide the parts outside the CDR3, is SAVISQKPSRDICQRGTSLTIQCQVDSQVTMMFWYRQQPGQSLTLIATANQGSEATYESGFVIDKFPISRPNLTFSTLTVSNMSPEDSSIYLCSVEERLVAGNQPQHFGDGTRLSIL.

The rearrangement links TRBV5-1 to TRBJ2-7; 8 nucleotides match TRBD1. CDR1 and CDR2 (germline): SGHRS, YFSETQ. The V segment lost 6 bases and the J segment 4 bases; nucleotides outside the gene matches: 6. The CDR3 loop spans 13 amino acids. The CDR3 is CASTGQGGYEQYF. The CDR3 DNA sequence: TGCGCCAGCACCGGACAGGGTGGGTACGAGCAGTACTTC.

Turning to this clone: The identical CDR3 is also encoded by other nucleotide sequences in the sample. The J gene is TRBJ2-2, the V gene TRBV30, with 8 bases that match TRBD2. Germline-derived CDR1 and CDR2 are GTSNPN and SVGIG (reference sequence). J gave up 5 bases and V 2 bases, and 4 bases lay outside the gene matches. The CDR3 totals 14 residues. CDR3 region: CAWSNGLATGELFF. As DNA, the CDR3 is TGTGCCTGGAGTAACGGACTAGCAACCGGGGAGCTGTTTTTT.

The J gene is TRBJ1-1, the V gene TRBV19; 9 bases fit TRBD1. Germline values: CDR1 LNHDA, CDR2 SQIVND (reference sequence). The CDR3 totals 16 residues. After removal of 6 bases from V and 1 base from J, the junction contained 9 bases not matched to a gene. CDR3 amino acids: CASRPGQGKRNTEAFF. Here the CDR3 DNA reads TGTGCCAGTAGACCGGGACAGGGAAAACGGAACACTGAAGCTTTCTTT.

The chain joins TRBV6-5 to TRBJ2-1; D possibly corresponds to TRBD1 (5 bases). Germline V gives CDR1 MNHEY, CDR2 SVGAGI. Trimming took off 2 bases at V and 9 bases at J, with 8 bases between the two ends. The CDR3 spans 12 residues. The CDR3 loop reads CASSYGAAEQFF. In nucleotides, the CDR3 is TGTGCCAGCAGTTACGGGGCGGCTGAGCAGTTCTTC.

This chain joins TRBV7-9 and TRBJ2-7; 8 bases align to TRBD2. The germline gives CDR1 SEHNR, CDR2 FQNEAQ (reference sequence). V lost 3 bases, J lost 6 bases, and 16 bases stayed unmatched. The CDR3 totals 17 residues. The CDR3 loop reads CASSFGAPRIAGSEQYF. CDR3 DNA sequence: TGTGCCAGCAGCTTCGGAGCCCCCCGGATAGCGGGGAGCGAGCAGTACTTC.

The sample holds one count of this clone. The chain couples TRBV7-9 to TRBJ1-1; D is uncertain. V was clipped by 5 bases and J by 3 bases, with 13 bases between them. The CDR3 totals 14 residues. Germline CDR1 SEHNR, CDR2 FQNEAQ (reference sequence). The CDR3 loop is CASSPSQPHTEAFF. In DNA, the CDR3 is TGTGCCAGCAGCCCGTCACAACCCCACACTGAAGCTTTCTTT.

The V and J genes are TRBV5-5 and TRBJ1-2, with D perhaps TRBD1 (6 bases). The CDR3 is 14 amino acids. Germline values: CDR1 SGHKS, CDR2 YYEKEE (reference sequence). V was shortened by 9 bases and J by 5 bases, with 20 bases between the two germline ends. The CDR3 DNA follows: TGTGCCACCTACGGCGGCACAGGGAATTATGGCTACACCTTC. This sequence encodes CATYGGTGNYGYTF.

This clone was observed once. The chain combines TRBV5-1 with TRBJ2-3; D remains ambiguous. CDR3 size: 16 residues. V lost 0 bases, J lost 0 bases, and 11 bases lay in between. Germline V gene data show CDR1 as SGHRS and CDR2 as YFSETQ. Here the CDR3 reads CASSLDYGSSTDTQYF. In DNA form, the CDR3 reads TGCGCCAGCAGCTTGGATTACGGGTCCAGCACAGATACGCAGTATTTT.

The chain employs TRBV7-8 and TRBJ2-7; D possibly corresponds to TRBD2 (5 bases). CDR3 length: 12 residues. Germline V gene lookup returns CDR1 SGHVS and CDR2 FQNEAQ. Trimming cost V 4 bases and J 5 bases, with 9 bases left between them. The CDR3 reads CASSWLANEQYF. CDR3 bases: TGTGCCAGCAGCTGGCTAGCTAACGAGCAGTACTTC.

The chain has TRBV14 and TRBJ1-1, with 7 bases that match TRBD1. This CDR3 is built from 14 residues. CDR1 is SGHDN, CDR2 FVKESK, per germline. Trimming at V came to 3 bases and at J to 1 base, leaving 2 bases not matched to a gene. CDR3 DNA: TGTGCCAGCAGCCAGTGGACAGGGAACACTGAAGCTTTCTTT. Translating it yields CASSQWTGNTEAFF.

This clone was observed a few times. V and J are TRBV7-2 and TRBJ2-7, with D perhaps matching TRBD2 (6 bases). This CDR3 is built from 15 residues. CDR1 is SGHTA, CDR2 FQGNSA, per germline. Between the trimmed V and J ends, which lost 5 bases and 2 bases, there was a span of 16 bases. The CDR3 loop reads CASSPGRGMAYEQYF. The DNA of the CDR3 is TGTGCCAGCAGCCCTGGTCGGGGGATGGCCTACGAGCAGTACTTC.

The V call is TRBV5-8, the J call TRBJ1-2; perhaps TRBD1 as D (5 bases). V shed 4 bases and J shed 2 bases, with 15 bases lying between them. CDR3 length: 15 amino acids. Germline lookup yields CDR1 SGHTS and CDR2 YDEGEE. In DNA, the CDR3 is TGTGCCAGCAGCCCTGTGGGAGGGGCAAACTATGGCTACACCTTC. As protein: CASSPVGGANYGYTF.

This clone was detected only once. The chain employs TRBV6-1 and TRBJ2-3; 13 nucleotides line up with TRBD2. Looked up from germline, CDR1 is MNHNS and CDR2 is SASEGT. The CDR3 has 18 amino acids. J lost 4 bases, V lost 1 base, and 8 bases had no gene match. The CDR3 loop reads CASSEGSLAGGLADTQYF. In DNA form, the CDR3 reads TGTGCCAGCAGTGAAGGATCACTAGCGGGGGGGCTGGCAGATACGCAGTATTTT.

The rearrangement links TRBV4-2 to TRBJ2-1, with D unclear. Trimming left V 0 bases short and J 3 bases short, with 12 bases between. This CDR3 has 16 residues. Germline V CDR1 and CDR2: LGHNA, YNFKEQ. Here the CDR3 DNA reads TGTGCCAGCAGCCAAGATAGAGCGAAGAGCTACAATGAGCAGTTCTTC. It is translated as CASSQDRAKSYNEQFF.

The chain links TRBV30 to TRBJ1-5; D not resolved. Trimming left V 4 bases short and J 3 bases short, with 19 bases between. Germline-derived CDR1 and CDR2 are GTSNPN and SVGIG (reference sequence). This CDR3 has 16 residues. The CDR3: CAWKLGGLGNNQPQHF. The CDR3 nucleotides are TGTGCCTGGAAACTTGGAGGACTCGGGAACAATCAGCCCCAGCATTTT.

This clone was detected once. The CDR3 sequence is CASSSDRVAGELFF. The DNA for the CDR3 is TGCGCCAGCAGCTCTGACAGGGTGGCGGGGGAGCTGTTTTTT. V usage is TRBV10-1 and J usage is TRBJ2-2; 7 nucleotides align to TRBD1. The germline V gene has CDR1 WNHNN and CDR2 SYGVQD (reference sequence). V shed 6 bases and J 8 bases; nucleotides not matched to a gene: 9. CDR3 length: 14 amino acids.

The chain couples TRBV18 to TRBJ2-1; D perhaps matches TRBD2 (5 bases). Per germline, CDR1 KGHSH and CDR2 LQKENI. CDR3 length: 12 amino acids. V was pared by 10 bases and J by 3 bases, with 10 bases between. The CDR3 sequence: CATEGVYNEQFF. In DNA form, the CDR3 reads TGTGCCACCGAGGGAGTCTACAATGAGCAGTTCTTC.

The V and J genes are TRBV19 and TRBJ2-1; possible D gene TRBD2, 6 bases. The CDR3 runs to 15 residues. The germline CDR1 and CDR2 sequences are LNHDA and SQIVND (reference sequence). V lost 5 bases and J 2 bases, leaving 13 bases between the germline ends. The DNA for the CDR3 is TGTGCCAGTAGTGTGTCGCGGGGCCCCTACAATGAGCAGTTCTTC. Translation: CASSVSRGPYNEQFF.

The genes are TRBV7-9 and TRBJ2-3, with 7 positions matching TRBD2. The germline gives CDR1 SEHNR, CDR2 FQNEAQ (reference sequence). After removal of 5 bases from V and 3 bases from J, the junction contained 17 bases not matched to a gene. CDR3 length: 18 amino acids. The CDR3 coding sequence is TGTGCCAGCAGCCCGTTTCTAGGTATGCGGGGGAGAACAGATACGCAGTATTTT. Translating it yields CASSPFLGMRGRTDTQYF.

J is TRBJ1-1 and V is TRBV7-9, with D tentatively TRBD1 (6 bases). The V end lost 3 bases, the J end lost 4 bases, and 12 bases lay between the germline ends. Germline CDR1 SEHNR, CDR2 FQNEAQ (reference sequence). The CDR3 has 14 amino acids. CDR3 sequence reads: CASSLDGTPTEAFF. CDR3 in DNA: TGTGCCAGCAGCTTGGATGGGACACCCACTGAAGCTTTCTTT. Together with reference TRBV7-9 and TRBJ1-1, the CDR3 gives the full variable domain: DTGVSQNPRHKITKRGQNVTFRCDPISEHNRLYWYRQTLGQGPEFLTYFQNEAQLEKSRLLSDRFSAERPKGSFSTLEIQRTEQGDSAMYLCASSLDGTPTEAFFGQGTRLTVV.

The V gene is TRBV7-3, the J gene TRBJ2-3; possible D gene TRBD2, 6 bases. Per the germline V gene, CDR1 is SGHTA and CDR2 is FQGTGA. The V end was cut by 3 bases, the J end by 4 bases, with 11 bases between. The CDR3 length is 14 residues. The CDR3 reads CASSLGTSPDTQYF. CDR3 in DNA: TGTGCCAGCAGCTTGGGCACTAGCCCAGATACGCAGTATTTT.

This chain uses TRBV30 with TRBJ1-1; the D gene is possibly TRBD1 (5 bases). Germline V gene sequence: CDR1 GTSNPN, CDR2 SVGIG (reference sequence). Trimming pared 4 bases from V and 0 bases from J, leaving 9 bases between. The CDR3 is made up of 13 amino acids. DNA for the CDR3: TGTGCCTGGAATCGACAGCTGAACACTGAAGCTTTCTTT. This sequence encodes CAWNRQLNTEAFF.

The chain joins TRBV21-1 to TRBJ2-5; the D segment call TRBD2 is taken from the table without a DNA check. TRBV21-1 is a recognized pseudogene. The CDR3 extends over 17 amino acids. The CDR3 reads CASKGPFDSGSKETQYF. The CDR3 DNA reads TGTGCCAGCAAGGGTCCCTTCGACAGCGGGTCCAAAGAGACCCAGTACTTC.